The TCR beta chain under discussion was sequenced for a study of regulatory T cells. Amplification used 52 TRBV primers and 13 TRBJ primers. Using immunoSEQ multiplex PCR, the repertoire was profiled, and TCRdb retains in-frame clones only, with some absent. The sample has 30,000 to 40,000 clones; 70% to 90% are singletons. On this clone itself: Its antigen is unknown.

Broader study findings: In CD3G-deficient patients, conventional CD4+ T cells were enriched for hydrophobic CDR3 residues at positions 6 and 7. Skewed V and J usage and few unique V-J pairs marked patient repertoires, most in Tregs.

The CDR3 is 15 residues long. V lost 5 bases to trimming and J lost 0 bases, with 12 bases between them. The V gene's germline CDR1 is SGHRS and CDR2 YFSETQ. Regulatory (CD25-high CD127-low) and conventional (CD25-low CD127-high) CD4+ T cells were sorted separately. The sample was conventional CD4+ T cells sorted from blood. The origin of this receptor is a young adult with CD3G deficiency. This sequence joins TRBV5-1 and TRBJ2-1; D is possibly TRBD2 (5 bases). CDR3 sequence (DNA): TGCGCCAGCAGGGAGGCCGCGAGCTCCTACAATGAGCAGTTCTTC. This translates into CASREAASSYNEQFF.